This T cell receptor (beta chain) was sequenced during a study of CD8 T cells in Susac syndrome. The ends were cut back, 3 bases at V and 2 bases at J, with 11 bases in the middle. The CDR3 runs 15 residues. A quantity of roughly 0.5 to 1 ug RNA underwent reverse transcription using random hexamers. The authors amplified TCR beta CDR3 across 54 Vbeta and 13 Jbeta using immunoSEQ multiplex PCR. TCRdb processed the immunoSEQ multiplex PCR reads anew with MiXCR; each CDR3 protein has one entry. This table holds 180,000 or so distinct CDR3 sequences, approximately 96% found once. Sequencing of TCR beta was undertaken in CD8+ and CD4+ T cells derived from blood. Matched for age and sex, the controls were healthy donors. Negative isolation yielded the CD8+ and CD4+ T cells, while FACS enriched the TEMRA cells.

What was sequenced was CD4+ T cells from PBMCs. V and J are TRBV12-3 or TRBV12-4 and TRBJ2-1; TRBD2 is a possible D gene (6 bases). The TCR was taken from a human donor in good health. The CDR3 coding sequence is TGTGCCAGCAGTTTGGGGGGACTCACCTACAATGAGCAGTTCTTC. Protein: CASSLGGLTYNEQFF.